This T cell receptor (beta chain) stems from a study of control samples from healthy donors and cancer patients. The V gene's germline CDR1 is SGHRS and CDR2 YFSETQ. Trimming shortened V by 6 bases and J by 4 bases, and 18 bases separated the two germline ends. The CDR3 is made up of 15 amino acids. Some clones are missing from TCRdb's copy, which holds only in-frame ones; the method was immunoSEQ multiplex PCR. Here the sample spans roughly 54,000 clones, 95% to 97% being singletons. The sequence came from a woman under 40 in good health. V gene TRBV5-1 combines with J gene TRBJ2-3, with D possibly TRBD2 on 7 matching bases. Sequenced material: blood. CDR3 bases: TGCGCCAGCACCCAAGGGGGGGGGCAGGCAGATACGCAGTATTTT. This encodes CASTQGGGQADTQYF.